The T cell receptor beta chain under discussion was sequenced for a study of blood T cell repertoires in COVID-19. Looking at the study overall: Sites across the United States, Italy and Spain contributed samples from acute and convalescent COVID-19. T cells, B-cell-depleted T cells, or PBMCs provided the cDNA or gDNA that served as material.

As originally analysed: Amplification from reference gene primers served as the basis for estimated nucleated cell counts. Produced via immunoSEQ multiplex PCR; TCRdb's table is partial and in-frame only. V, J and clone size are those of that table, while D and trimming were read from the DNA. This table holds 72,000 or so clones, 86% found once. This clone was detected only once. CDR3 length: 17 amino acids. Trimming took off 0 bases at V and 0 bases at J, with 15 bases between the two ends. From germline, CDR1 is SGHRS and CDR2 YFSETQ. The V gene is TRBV5-1, the J gene TRBJ2-5; possibly TRBD1 for D (6 bases). The TCR was taken from a woman aged 60 to 75 with acute or convalescent COVID-19. Sequencing used peripheral blood. Here the CDR3 reads CASSLEPGQPNQETQYF. CDR3 nucleotides: TGCGCCAGCAGCTTGGAGCCGGGACAACCAAACCAAGAGACCCAGTACTTC.